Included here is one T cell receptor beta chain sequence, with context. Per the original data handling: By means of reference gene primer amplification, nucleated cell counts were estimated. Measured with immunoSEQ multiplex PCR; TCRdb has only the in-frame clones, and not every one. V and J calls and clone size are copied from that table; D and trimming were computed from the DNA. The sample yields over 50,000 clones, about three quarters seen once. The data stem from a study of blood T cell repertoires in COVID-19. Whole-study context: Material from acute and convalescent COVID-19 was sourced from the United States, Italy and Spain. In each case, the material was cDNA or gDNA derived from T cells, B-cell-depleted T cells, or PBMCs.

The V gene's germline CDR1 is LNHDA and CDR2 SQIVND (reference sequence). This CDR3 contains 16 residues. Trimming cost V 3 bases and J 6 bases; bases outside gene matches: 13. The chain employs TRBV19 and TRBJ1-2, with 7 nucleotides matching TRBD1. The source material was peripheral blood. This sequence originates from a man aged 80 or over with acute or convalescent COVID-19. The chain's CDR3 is CASSIVYRSGGNGYTF. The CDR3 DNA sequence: TGTGCCAGTAGTATCGTTTACCGGTCAGGGGGAAATGGCTACACCTTC.